This entry lists 18 T cell receptor beta chains sequenced from one sample in a study of neoadjuvant anti-PD-1 for oral cavity cancer. The time point denotes: after neoadjuvant nivolumab, at surgical resection. Data came from immunoSEQ multiplex PCR; TCRdb stores just in-frame clones and leaves some out. The data contain about 13,000 clones, just under 75% of them singletons. The sequencing here drew on PBMCs, taken after nivolumab (anti-PD-1) treatment. These receptor sequences come from a person between 35 and 79 years old with oral cavity squamous cell carcinoma.

CDR3 nucleotide sequence: TGTGCCAGCAGCTTAGTTCAGCGGGAGAGGACGAGTGGGACCCAGTACTTC. Protein product: CASSLVQRERTSGTQYF. The genes are TRBV7-8 and TRBJ2-5; 8 nucleotides align to TRBD2. The V segment lost 1 base and the J segment 7 bases; nucleotides outside the gene matches: 14. CDR3 size: 17 residues. Germline V gene data show CDR1 as SGHVS and CDR2 as FQNEAQ.

This clone was detected once. This rearrangement joins TRBV2 to TRBJ1-1; 7 nucleotides line up with TRBD1. CDR1 and CDR2 (germline): SNHLY, FYNNEI. V was clipped by 0 bases and J by 4 bases; unmatched bases: 8. There are 16 residues in the CDR3. CDR3 DNA sequence: TGTGCCAGCAGTGAAGCGTACTTTTCAGGGGGCACTGAAGCTTTCTTT. It encodes CASSEAYFSGGTEAFF. Variable domain in full (rest from reference TRBV2 and TRBJ1-1): EPEVTQTPSHQVTQMGQEVILRCVPISNHLYFYWYRQILGQKVEFLVSFYNNEISEKSEIFDDQFSVERPDGSNFTLKIRSTKLEDSAMYFCASSEAYFSGGTEAFFGQGTRLTVV.

This clone was seen a few times. The gene calls are TRBV4-1 and TRBJ2-2, with no clear D. Deletions cut 1 base from V and 0 bases from J, with 9 bases between. This CDR3 is 16 amino acids long. Germline CDR1 is MGHRA and CDR2 is YSYEKL. CDR3 sequence: CASSQAPATNTGELFF. CDR3 nucleotide sequence: TGCGCCAGCAGCCAAGCACCAGCTACGAACACCGGGGAGCTGTTTTTT.

J is TRBJ1-1 and V is TRBV10-3, with a weak D call TRBD1 (5 bases). The V end was cut by 3 bases, the J end by 5 bases, with 16 bases between. The length of the CDR3 is 15 residues. Germline V gene data show CDR1 as ENHRY and CDR2 as SYGVKD. The chain's CDR3 is CAISDGGSYRTEAFF. The CDR3 nucleotides are TGTGCCATCAGTGATGGGGGTTCCTATCGAACTGAAGCTTTCTTT.

The chain joins TRBV28 to TRBJ2-1; 9 bases align to TRBD2. Germline lookup yields CDR1 MDHEN and CDR2 SYDVKM. V shed 3 bases and J 5 bases; nucleotides not matched to a gene: 5. This CDR3 has 15 amino acids. The CDR3 DNA reads as TGTGCCAGCAGTTTCAGGCTAGCGGGGAACAATGAGCAGTTCTTC. As protein: CASSFRLAGNNEQFF.

The chain couples TRBV5-5 to TRBJ1-5; 7 nucleotides line up with TRBD1. Looked up from germline, CDR1 is SGHKS and CDR2 is YYEKEE (reference sequence). V lost 3 bases and J lost 3; bases outside the gene matches: 6. The CDR3 has 15 amino acids. For the CDR3, the DNA is TGTGCCAGCAGCTGGGGACAGCTAAACAATCAGCCCCAGCATTTT. It encodes CASSWGQLNNQPQHF.

This rearrangement joins TRBV7-9 to TRBJ2-7; D is perhaps TRBD1 (5 bases). CDR3 length: 15 residues. Germline CDR1 reads SEHNR; CDR2 reads FQNEAQ (reference sequence). The V end was cut by 2 bases, the J end by 1 base, with 12 bases between. CDR3 sequence reads: CASSLFPQGSYEQYF. CDR3 DNA sequence: TGTGCCAGCAGCTTATTCCCCCAGGGATCCTACGAGCAGTACTTC.

The rearrangement links TRBV5-1 to TRBJ2-3, with 9 positions matching TRBD2. The junction had 10 bases not matched to a gene; V was cut back by 4 bases and J by 4 bases. The CDR3 extends over 16 amino acids. Germline loops: CDR1 SGHRS, CDR2 YFSETQ. The CDR3: CASSSLTSGQADTQYF. The CDR3 nucleotides are TGCGCCAGCAGCAGCCTGACTAGCGGACAGGCAGATACGCAGTATTTT.

The chain carries TRBV10-2 and TRBJ1-1, with D perhaps TRBD1 (5 bases). V was pared by 3 bases and J by 4 bases, with 15 bases between. This CDR3 comprises 15 residues. Per germline, CDR1 WSHSY and CDR2 SAAADI. The CDR3 DNA reads as TGCGCCAGCAGTGATTTTTCAGCGGGGGGCACTGAAGCTTTCTTT. It specifies CASSDFSAGGTEAFF.

The table lists this clone with a few counts. J is TRBJ2-7 and V is TRBV7-9; maybe TRBD2 (6 bases). The CDR3 covers 13 residues. V was trimmed by 10 bases and J by 0 bases, leaving 13 bases between them. CDR1 is SEHNR and CDR2 is FQNEAQ in the germline V gene (reference sequence). The CDR3 loop is CATRRESSYEQYF. The CDR3 DNA reads as TGTGCCACCCGTCGGGAGAGCTCCTACGAGCAGTACTTC.

The rearrangement links TRBV7-6 to TRBJ1-4, with D unresolved. The CDR3 is 13 residues long. Per the germline V gene, CDR1 is SGHVS and CDR2 is FNYEAQ. Trimming removed 1 base at V and 4 bases at J, with 4 bases between. CDR3 coding DNA: TGTGCCAGCAGCTTAGGCCGTAATGAAAAACTGTTTTTT. Translation: CASSLGRNEKLFF.

This chain links TRBV5-1 with TRBJ2-1, with D hard to call. Trimming cost V 4 bases and J 4 bases, with 3 bases left between them. CDR1 SGHRS and CDR2 YFSETQ come from the germline V gene. The CDR3 runs to 11 residues. Here the CDR3 DNA reads TGCGCCAGCAGCATTTACAATGAGCAGTTCTTC. It yields the protein CASSIYNEQFF.

The chain employs TRBV7-8 and TRBJ2-7; TRBD1 is a possible D gene (6 bases). With 5 bases removed from V and 3 bases from J, the gap between germline ends came to 17 bases. The CDR3 totals 15 residues. CDR1 and CDR2 from the germline V gene are SGHVS and FQNEAQ. The CDR3 DNA sequence: TGTGCCAGCAGCCCGAGGACAGCTGACTTCTACGAGCAGTACTTC. Amino acid sequence: CASSPRTADFYEQYF.

The rearrangement links TRBV7-8 to TRBJ1-5; D unclear. This CDR3 comprises 16 residues. Trimming removed 3 bases from V and 1 base from J, with 13 bases in between. Germline V gene lookup returns CDR1 SGHVS and CDR2 FQNEAQ. The CDR3 nucleotides read TGTGCCAGCAGCTTCGAATTATCCAGAAGCAATCAGCCCCAGCATTTT. It specifies CASSFELSRSNQPQHF.

V usage is TRBV5-1 and J usage is TRBJ2-7; 7 bases match TRBD2. From germline, CDR1 is SGHRS and CDR2 YFSETQ. The V gene end was trimmed by 2 bases and the J gene end by 5 bases; junction bases not matched to a gene: 4. The CDR3 sequence is 13 residues long. In nucleotides, the CDR3 is TGCGCCAGCAGCTTCGGGGGGAGCAACGAGCAGTACTTC. Its protein product is CASSFGGSNEQYF.

This chain connects TRBV28 to TRBJ1-2; D perhaps matches TRBD1 (5 bases). Germline V gives CDR1 MDHEN, CDR2 SYDVKM. Trimming cost V 1 base and J 4 bases, with 10 bases left between them. This CDR3 is 14 amino acids long. The CDR3 protein is CASSLSSGPYGYTF. The DNA for the CDR3 is TGTGCCAGCAGTTTATCGTCGGGACCCTATGGCTACACCTTC.

The gene calls are TRBV9 and TRBJ1-2; D not certain. Trimming shortened V by 1 base and J by 1 base, and 20 bases separated the two germline ends. From germline, CDR1 is SGDLS and CDR2 YYNGEE. The CDR3 runs to 18 residues. The DNA of the CDR3 is TGTGCCAGCAGCGTATTACCAGAGCACCGGACTCTTAACTATGGCTACACCTTC. Its protein is CASSVLPEHRTLNYGYTF. Combining the CDR3 with reference TRBV9 and TRBJ1-2 gives the whole variable domain DSGVTQTPKHLITATGQRVTLRCSPRSGDLSVYWYQQSLDQGLQFLIQYYNGEERAKGNILERFSAQQFPDLHSELNLSSLELGDSALYFCASSVLPEHRTLNYGYTFGSGTRLTVV.

V and J are TRBV6-1 and TRBJ1-2, with D perhaps TRBD1 (6 bases). Trimming shortened V by 4 bases and J by 4 bases, and 10 bases separated the two germline ends. Germline V CDR1 and CDR2: MNHNS, SASEGT. The CDR3 is 13 amino acids. The DNA of the CDR3 is TGTGCCAGCAGTGGGACAGCCACCTATGGCTACACCTTC. It is translated as CASSGTATYGYTF.